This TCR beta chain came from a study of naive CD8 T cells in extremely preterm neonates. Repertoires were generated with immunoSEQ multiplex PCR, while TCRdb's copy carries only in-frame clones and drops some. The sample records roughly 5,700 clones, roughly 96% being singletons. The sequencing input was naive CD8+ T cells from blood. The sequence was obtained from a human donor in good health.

CDR3 DNA: TGTGCCAGCAGCTCCACCCTTAAAACTAGGTTTTCCCCAGATACGCAGTATTTT. Residues: CASSSTLKTRFSPDTQYF. The genes are TRBV7-2 and TRBJ2-3; a weak D match, TRBD2 (5 bases). Trimming shortened V by 4 bases and J by 4 bases, and 24 bases separated the two germline ends. CDR3 length: 18 residues. CDR1 and CDR2 (germline): SGHTA, FQGNSA.